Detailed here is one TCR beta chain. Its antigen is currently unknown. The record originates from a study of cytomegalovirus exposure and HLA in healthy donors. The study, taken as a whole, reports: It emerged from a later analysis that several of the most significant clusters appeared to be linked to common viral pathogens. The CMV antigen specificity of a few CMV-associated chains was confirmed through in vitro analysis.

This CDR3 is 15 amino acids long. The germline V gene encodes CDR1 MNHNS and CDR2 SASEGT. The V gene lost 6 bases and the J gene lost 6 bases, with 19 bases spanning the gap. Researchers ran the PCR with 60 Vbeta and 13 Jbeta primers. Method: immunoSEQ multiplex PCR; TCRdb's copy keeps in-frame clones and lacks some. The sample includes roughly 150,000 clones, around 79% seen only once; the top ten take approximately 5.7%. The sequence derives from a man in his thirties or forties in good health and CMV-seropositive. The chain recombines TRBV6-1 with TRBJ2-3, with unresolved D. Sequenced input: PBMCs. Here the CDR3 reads CASRDHRPPRDTQYF. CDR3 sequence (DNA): TGTGCCAGCAGAGACCACAGACCGCCCCGGGATACGCAGTATTTT.